The sequence of this T cell receptor (beta chain) was determined in a study of CD8 T cells in ankylosing spondylitis. This CDR3 contains 11 residues. The V gene's germline CDR1 is DFQATT and CDR2 SNEGSKA (reference sequence). The V end was cut by 3 bases, the J end by 7 bases, with 7 bases between. Quantitative barcoded 5'-RACE was used to prepare TCR beta libraries. Each CDR3 protein gets one entry after TCRdb re-called the 5' RACE reads with MiXCR. The sample holds about 250,000 distinct CDR3 sequences, roughly 32% seen once. Study observations and caveats: Made up of fewer than 10 highly homologous variants, a TCR beta motif appeared characteristic of ankylosing spondylitis blood. Reactive arthritis synovial fluid and blood previously showed some of these motif variants.

Turning to this clonotype: No antigen is known for it.

The chain couples TRBV20-1 to TRBJ2-1; D unresolved. Material: blood, either unsorted or a sorted T cell fraction (not recorded which). This receptor was taken from a male donor with ankylosing spondylitis or in good health (not recorded which). CDR3 DNA sequence: TGCAGTGCTAGTGGGGAAAATGAGCAGTTCTTC. It codes for CSASGENEQFF.